This TCR beta chain was sequenced during a study of blood T cells in healthy people across ages. Study at large: Template-switching capture recovered about one barcoded beta molecule per two T cells.

Study-level findings and limits: Using unsorted PBMCs precluded a conclusive naive versus antigen-experienced comparison. Those diversity estimates obtained from one million T cells were thought to be underestimates. It was found that TCR beta diversity correlated strongly with the percentage of naive T cells.

The use of a sample-barcoded 5' primer and a J-beta primer mix characterized a second PCR of about 7 to 12 cycles. Using its own MiXCR run on the 5' RACE reads, TCRdb lists one record per CDR3 protein. The table has roughly 640,000 distinct CDR3 sequences, about 30% seen once. This clonotype occurred once. Its cognate antigen is unknown. This may be a read error, as it is one base from a much larger clone. The receptor comes from a woman over 75 in good health. The sequenced sample consisted of blood.

In DNA, the CDR3 is TGCGCCAGCAGCATGGTTTTCCAGGGAGGAGAGACCCAGTACTTC. Translation gives CASSMVFQGGETQYF. The rearrangement uses TRBV5-1 and TRBJ2-7; D perhaps matches TRBD2 (6 bases). Judging by the DNA end, TRBJ2-5 fits better; the J call may be wrong. This CDR3 spans 15 amino acids. Germline CDR1 SGHRS, CDR2 YFSETQ.